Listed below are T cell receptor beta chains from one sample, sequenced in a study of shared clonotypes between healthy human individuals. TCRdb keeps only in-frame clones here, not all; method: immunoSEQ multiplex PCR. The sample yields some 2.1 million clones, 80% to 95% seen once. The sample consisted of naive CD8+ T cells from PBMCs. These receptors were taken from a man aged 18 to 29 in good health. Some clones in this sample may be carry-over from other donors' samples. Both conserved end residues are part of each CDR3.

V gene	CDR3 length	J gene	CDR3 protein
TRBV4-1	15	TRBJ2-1	CASSPTGDIFNEQFF
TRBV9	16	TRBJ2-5	CASSVGASGITGTQYF
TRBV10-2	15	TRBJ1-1	CASSASRTMNTEAFF
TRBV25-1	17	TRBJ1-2	CASSPPLGGGPVRGYTF
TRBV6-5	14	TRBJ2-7	CASSLAGGFNEQYF
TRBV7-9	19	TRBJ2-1	CASSSRFGRLDGAYNEQFF
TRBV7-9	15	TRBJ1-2	CASSYRDSQTYGYTF
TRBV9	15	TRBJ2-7	CASSVVGDPFYEQYF
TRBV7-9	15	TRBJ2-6	CASSSGGPGANVLTF
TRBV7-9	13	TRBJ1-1	CASSLGFPRGAFF
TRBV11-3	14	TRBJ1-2	CASSLGGFRRGYTF
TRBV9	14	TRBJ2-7	CASSDPGAGPEQYF
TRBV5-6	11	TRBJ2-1	CASSFYNEQFF
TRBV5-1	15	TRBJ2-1	CASSLGEREEVWQFF
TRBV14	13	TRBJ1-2	CASSQDRRYGYTF
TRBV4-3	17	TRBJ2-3	CASSQTGGYRSTDTQYF
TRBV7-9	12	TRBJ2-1	CASRLGNNEQFF
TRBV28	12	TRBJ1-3	CASSLTGNTIYF
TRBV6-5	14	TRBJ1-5	CASFRDRGNQPQHF
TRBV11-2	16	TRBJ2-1	CASSLRGDPSRNEQFF
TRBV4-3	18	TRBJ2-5	CASSQGPGQGAEGETQYF
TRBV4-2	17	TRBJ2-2	CASSPGASGTLTGELFF
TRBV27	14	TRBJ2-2	CASSPKAVTGELFF
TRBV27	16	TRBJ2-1	CASSPNPMGDDNEQFF
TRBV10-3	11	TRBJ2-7	CAISEGQEQYF
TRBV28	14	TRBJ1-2	CASGVTQLVYGYTF
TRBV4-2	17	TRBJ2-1	CASSQGDGTSGSNEQFF
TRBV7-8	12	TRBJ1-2	CASSLAGDGYTF
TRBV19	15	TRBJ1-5	CASAMYGLGNQPQHF
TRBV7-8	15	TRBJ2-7	CASSPGGLGAYEQYF
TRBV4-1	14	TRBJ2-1	CASSQGPGRNEQFF
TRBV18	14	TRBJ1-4	CASSLGREDEKLFF
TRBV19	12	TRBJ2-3	CASNIGADTQYF
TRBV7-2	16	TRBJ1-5	CASSSTGGTVNQPQHF
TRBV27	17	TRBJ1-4	CASSSTQGATSNEKLFF
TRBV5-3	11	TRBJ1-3	CARCTRNTIYF
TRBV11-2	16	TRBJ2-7	CASSLVTGGWVYEQYF
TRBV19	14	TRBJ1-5	CASMIRDSNQPQHF
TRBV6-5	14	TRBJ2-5	CASSYFQGQGTQYF
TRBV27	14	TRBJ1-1	CASSPMSGKNEAFF
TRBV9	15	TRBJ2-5	CASSVGLAGKETQYF